What follows are 15 T cell receptor beta chains derived from one specimen sequenced in a study of blood T cell repertoires in COVID-19. The protocol was immunoSEQ multiplex PCR, while the TCRdb copy is restricted to in-frame clones and leaves out a portion. In the table there are some 230,000 clones, about 85% of which are singletons. Material: peripheral blood. The receptors come from a man aged 40-49 years with acute or convalescent COVID-19.

The V gene is TRBV6-5, the J gene TRBJ1-2; 7 bases agree with TRBD1. The V gene end was trimmed by 6 bases and the J gene end by 8 bases; junction bases not matched to a gene: 12. This CDR3 is built from 14 residues. Germline CDR1 and CDR2: MNHEY and SVGAGI. CDR3: CASRSTGSRGGYTF. In nucleotides, the CDR3 is TGTGCCAGCAGATCGACAGGGTCCCGCGGGGGCTACACCTTC.

V gene TRBV4-1 combines with J gene TRBJ1-6, with D tentatively TRBD1 (6 bases). Trimming pared 4 bases from V and 4 bases from J, leaving 8 bases between. CDR1 is MGHRA, CDR2 YSYEKL, per germline. This CDR3 is 14 amino acids long. CDR3 region: CASSPDSYNSPLHF. The CDR3 nucleotides are TGCGCCAGCAGCCCGGACAGTTATAATTCACCCCTCCACTTT.

The chain has TRBV27 and TRBJ2-1, with unresolved D. CDR1 MNHEY and CDR2 SMNVEV come from the germline V gene (reference sequence). The CDR3 extends over 14 amino acids. V was trimmed by 8 bases and J by 1 base, leaving 12 bases between them. CDR3: CASRSPGSYNEQFF. In DNA form, the CDR3 reads TGTGCCAGCCGAAGTCCGGGTTCCTACAATGAGCAGTTCTTC.

This chain joins TRBV28 and TRBJ2-2; D is unresolved. The CDR3 length is 13 residues. V lost 8 bases to trimming and J lost 6 bases, with 13 bases between them. Germline values: CDR1 MDHEN, CDR2 SYDVKM. The CDR3 loop is CASRYGGPGELFF. In DNA, the CDR3 is TGTGCCAGCCGTTACGGTGGGCCCGGGGAGCTGTTTTTT.

This clone has just one count. This chain joins TRBV28 and TRBJ1-1, with 9 bases fitting TRBD1. J was trimmed by 4 bases and V by 6 bases; bases with no gene match: 9. Germline CDR1 is MDHEN and CDR2 is SYDVKM. The CDR3 runs 15 residues. The CDR3 DNA reads TGTGCCAGCAGACCCAGGGACAGGGAGAGCACTGAAGCTTTCTTT. It encodes CASRPRDRESTEAFF.

The J gene is TRBJ1-1, the V gene TRBV18; D ambiguous. Germline V gene lookup returns CDR1 KGHSH and CDR2 LQKENI. The CDR3 extends over 12 amino acids. DNA for the CDR3: TGTGCTAGCAAGGTGTACAGCACTGAAGCTTTCTTT. Protein product: CASKVYSTEAFF. The entire variable domain, with the rest obtained from reference TRBV18 and TRBJ1-1, is as follows: NAGVMQNPRHLVRRRGQEARLRCSPMKGHSHVYWYRQLPEEGLKFMVYLQKENIIDESGMPKERFSAEFPKEGPSILRIQQVVRGDSAAYFCASKVYSTEAFFGQGTRLTVV.

This clone showed up just once. This rearrangement joins TRBV18 to TRBJ2-4; D is uncertain. The CDR3 sequence is 15 residues long. Germline CDR1 and CDR2: KGHSH and LQKENI. V was pared by 2 bases and J by 0 bases, with 8 bases between. CDR3 protein: CASSPKSIAKNIQYF. Written as DNA, the CDR3 is TGTGCCAGCTCACCAAAGAGTATAGCCAAAAACATTCAGTACTTC.

The J gene is TRBJ1-1, the V gene TRBV5-1, with D perhaps matching TRBD1 (5 bases). The CDR3 totals 14 residues. Germline V gives CDR1 SGHRS, CDR2 YFSETQ. Trimming took 0 bases from V and 4 from J, leaving 10 bases between them. DNA for the CDR3: TGCGCCAGCAGCTTGGAGGGGCCGGCCACTGAAGCTTTCTTT. This encodes CASSLEGPATEAFF. Variable domain in full (rest from reference TRBV5-1 and TRBJ1-1): KAGVTQTPRYLIKTRGQQVTLSCSPISGHRSVSWYQQTPGQGLQFLFEYFSETQRNKGNFPGRFSGRQFSNSRSEMNVSTLELGDSALYLCASSLEGPATEAFFGQGTRLTVV.

The rearrangement links TRBV9 to TRBJ2-2; the D gene is possibly TRBD1 (5 bases). CDR1 and CDR2 from the germline V gene are SGDLS and YYNGEE. This CDR3 comprises 15 residues. The V end was cut by 2 bases, the J end by 4 bases, with 12 bases between. In nucleotides, the CDR3 is TGTGCCAGCAGCGTCGCAGGGTGGTTCACCGGGGAGCTGTTTTTT. Translating gives CASSVAGWFTGELFF.

J is TRBJ1-3 and V is TRBV7-2; no definite D call. The CDR3 runs 15 residues. The ends were cut back, 3 bases at V and 0 bases at J, with 9 bases in the middle. Germline lookup yields CDR1 SGHTA and CDR2 FQGNSA. The DNA of the CDR3 is TGTGCCAGCAGCTTCCCTACGATCTCTGGAAACACCATATATTTT. Amino acids: CASSFPTISGNTIYF. The full variable domain, rest sourced from reference TRBV7-2 and TRBJ1-3, is GAGVSQSPSNKVTEKGKDVELRCDPISGHTALYWYRQSLGQGLEFLIYFQGNSAPDKSGLPSDRFSAERTGGSVSTLTIQRTQQEDSAVYLCASSFPTISGNTIYFGEGSWLTVV.

The chain is built from TRBV11-2 and TRBJ2-1, with 12 bases fitting TRBD2. This CDR3 is built from 19 residues. The germline CDR1 and CDR2 sequences are SGHAT and FQNNGV. V shed 6 bases and J 8 bases; nucleotides not matched to a gene: 20. CDR3 nucleotide sequence: TGTGCCAGCAGGCACGGCCTAGCGGGGGGGCCTATCGGTATTTATGAGCAGTTCTTC. Protein: CASRHGLAGGPIGIYEQFF.

V is TRBV2 and J is TRBJ1-2; D gene uncertain. The CDR3 spans 12 residues. Germline V gene sequence: CDR1 SNHLY, CDR2 FYNNEI. Between the trimmed V and J ends, which lost 4 bases and 8 bases, there was a span of 11 bases. The CDR3 protein is CASSGRYKGYTF. CDR3 nucleotide sequence: TGTGCCAGCAGTGGCAGGTACAAAGGCTACACCTTC.

This chain uses TRBV30 with TRBJ1-6; no definite D call. Trimming shortened V by 4 bases and J by 7 bases, and 14 bases separated the two germline ends. The germline V gene encodes CDR1 GTSNPN and CDR2 SVGIG (reference sequence). The CDR3 runs 14 residues. CDR3 coding DNA: TGTGCCTGGACACGGGATCCGCAGAATTCACCCCTCCACTTT. Its protein is CAWTRDPQNSPLHF.

The chain joins TRBV7-2 to TRBJ2-3, with 15 bases that match TRBD2. V lost 1 base to trimming and J lost 0 bases; unmatched junction nucleotides: 5. CDR1 and CDR2 from the germline V gene are SGHTA and FQGNSA. The CDR3 contains 19 residues. The CDR3 region has the DNA TGTGCCAGCAGCTTAGGGACTAGCGGGGGGGATCCTAGCACAGATACGCAGTATTTT. Its protein is CASSLGTSGGDPSTDTQYF.

In its sample, this clone was seen once. V is TRBV5-1 and J is TRBJ2-7; the match to TRBD1 covers 9 bases. CDR1 is SGHRS, CDR2 YFSETQ, per germline. This CDR3 contains 15 residues. Germline trimming cut 0 bases from V and 4 bases from J; bases unmatched to any gene: 5. As DNA, the CDR3 is TGCGCCAGCAGCTTGGCGGGACAGGGTCAATACGAGCAGTACTTC. It encodes CASSLAGQGQYEQYF. The full variable domain, its missing parts supplied by reference TRBV5-1 and TRBJ2-7, is KAGVTQTPRYLIKTRGQQVTLSCSPISGHRSVSWYQQTPGQGLQFLFEYFSETQRNKGNFPGRFSGRQFSNSRSEMNVSTLELGDSALYLCASSLAGQGQYEQYFGPGTRLTVT.